This T cell receptor (beta chain) was recorded in a study of cytomegalovirus exposure and HLA in healthy donors. Study at large: Roughly 85 million unique TCRs from HLA-typed donors made up an early data release.

The CDR3 length is 14 residues. Trimming removed 1 base from V and 8 bases from J, with 14 bases in between. The germline V gene encodes CDR1 SNHLY and CDR2 FYNNEI. Of note for this clone: Its antigen is currently unknown.

Study-wide findings and caveats: As a later analysis showed, a missense DCLRE1C variant was linked to trimming of TCR beta V- and J-genes. A later analysis showed that HLA-associated TCR beta chains had undergone more clonal expansion than equally common others. The study put 150 to 200 TCR beta chains on its list as cytomegalovirus-associated.

This PCR relied on a set of 60 Vbeta primers and 13 Jbeta primers. This table comes from immunoSEQ multiplex PCR, and its TCRdb copy is limited to in-frame clones, with some not included. The repertoire includes more than 150,000 clones, approximately 79% of them detected once, and 11% to 15% sits in the top ten. This rearrangement joins TRBV2 to TRBJ1-2; D uncertain. The receptor comes from a man aged 45-65 years in good health and CMV-seropositive. Sequences were obtained from PBMCs. The DNA of the CDR3 is TGTGCCAGCAGTGAAGGTCAGGTTGGTGGCGGCTACACCTTC. It translates to CASSEGQVGGGYTF.